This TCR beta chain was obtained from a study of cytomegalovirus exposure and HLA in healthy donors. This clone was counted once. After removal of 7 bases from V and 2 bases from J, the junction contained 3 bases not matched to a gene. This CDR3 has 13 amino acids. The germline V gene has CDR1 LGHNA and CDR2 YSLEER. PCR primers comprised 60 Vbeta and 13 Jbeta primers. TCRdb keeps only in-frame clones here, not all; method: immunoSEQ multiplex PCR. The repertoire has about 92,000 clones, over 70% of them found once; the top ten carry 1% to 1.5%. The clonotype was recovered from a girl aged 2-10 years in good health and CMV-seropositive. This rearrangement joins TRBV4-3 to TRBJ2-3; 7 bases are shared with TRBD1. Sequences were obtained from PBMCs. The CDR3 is CASNQGDTDTQYF. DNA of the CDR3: TGCGCCAGCAATCAGGGGGACACAGATACGCAGTATTTT.